A single sample gave rise to the 17 T cell receptor beta chains below, sequenced in a study of shared clonotypes between healthy human individuals. Libraries were prepared by immunoSEQ multiplex PCR; TCRdb keeps only in-frame clonotypes and omits some of them. This sample yields 2 million to 2.5 million clones, of which 92% are seen a single time; approximately 0.4% belongs to the top ten. The specimen sequenced was naive CD4+ T cells from PBMCs. Indicated subset: CD45RA+ positively selected. The receptors stem from a man aged 18 to 29 in good health. Some clones in this sample may be carry-over from other donors' samples.

The chain recombines TRBV28 with TRBJ2-4; no definite D call. V shed 6 bases and J shed 3 bases, with 9 bases lying between them. CDR1 is MDHEN and CDR2 is SYDVKM in the germline V gene. This CDR3 comprises 13 residues. CDR3 sequence: CASRQLDKNIQYF. The CDR3, as DNA: TGTGCCAGCAGACAATTGGACAAAAACATTCAGTACTTC.

Only one count was recorded for this clone. This sequence joins TRBV19 and TRBJ2-1; TRBD2 matches 12 bases. V trimming: 10 bases; J trimming: 8 bases; junction bases outside the gene matches: 15. Germline CDR1 reads LNHDA; CDR2 reads SQIVND (reference sequence). CDR3 length: 16 amino acids. CDR3 bases: TGTGCCACCTCCCGACTAGCGGGAGTAGGTACGTATGAGCAGTTCTTC. Residues: CATSRLAGVGTYEQFF.

The chain carries TRBV4-1 and TRBJ2-7; tentatively, D is TRBD1 (6 bases). This CDR3 is built from 13 residues. V was cut by 3 bases and J by 6 bases, with 12 bases left in between. Germline V CDR1 and CDR2: MGHRA, YSYEKL. CDR3 amino acids: CASSQQGPFEQYF. Here the CDR3 DNA reads TGCGCCAGCAGCCAGCAGGGGCCCTTCGAGCAGTACTTC.

As concerns this clone: The same CDR3 can be traced to other DNA sequences in this sample. V gene TRBV28 combines with J gene TRBJ1-1; weak D call: TRBD1 (5 bases). The CDR3 has 14 amino acids. Per the germline V gene, CDR1 is MDHEN and CDR2 is SYDVKM. Trimming removed 6 bases from V and 4 bases from J, with 15 bases in between. The CDR3 coding sequence is TGTGCCAGCAGCCTCCCGGGGGGAGGCACTGAAGCTTTCTTT. Its translation is CASSLPGGGTEAFF.

The chain joins TRBV6-6 to TRBJ2-2; no clear D. Germline V CDR1 and CDR2: MNHNY, SVGAGI (reference sequence). Trimming removed 6 bases at V and 7 bases at J, with 18 bases between. The CDR3 runs to 15 residues. CDR3 loop: CASSPTLDTGGELFF. The CDR3, as DNA: TGTGCCAGCAGCCCGACACTCGACACCGGCGGGGAGCTGTTTTTT.

The CDR3 sequence: CASSFGRPTEKLFF. In DNA form, the CDR3 reads TGTGCCAGCAGTTTCGGGAGACCGACGGAAAAACTGTTTTTT. This chain connects TRBV28 to TRBJ1-4; D unclear. Germline loops: CDR1 MDHEN, CDR2 SYDVKM. The V and J ends lost 3 bases and 8 bases respectively, with 13 bases between them. The CDR3 is 14 residues long.

The chain recombines TRBV5-4 with TRBJ1-1; D remains unclear. Germline CDR1 SGHNT, CDR2 YYREEE (reference sequence). V was pared by 0 bases and J by 8 bases, with 11 bases between. The CDR3 consists of 13 residues. CDR3 sequence: CASSLANVGEAFF. The CDR3 DNA reads as TGTGCCAGCAGCTTGGCCAACGTCGGGGAAGCTTTCTTT.

This clone was seen a single time. CDR3 protein: CASSRTGGPTGELFF. CDR3 in DNA: TGCGCCAGCAGCCGGACAGGGGGCCCTACCGGGGAGCTGTTTTTT. This chain connects TRBV5-1 to TRBJ2-2; 11 nucleotides line up with TRBD1. Per the germline V gene, CDR1 is SGHRS and CDR2 is YFSETQ. With V trimmed by 4 bases and J by 5 bases, 4 bases remained unmatched. The CDR3 has 15 residues.

The sample holds one count of this clone. The chain carries TRBV5-4 and TRBJ1-2, with D hard to call. CDR1 is SGHNT and CDR2 is YYREEE in the germline V gene (reference sequence). The CDR3 runs to 14 residues. Trimming shortened V by 4 bases and J by 5 bases, and 15 bases separated the two germline ends. The CDR3 loop reads CASSTMTEKYGYTF. CDR3 DNA sequence: TGTGCCAGCAGCACTATGACGGAGAAGTATGGCTACACCTTC.

The chain is built from TRBV7-9 and TRBJ2-5; TRBD1 matches 7 bases. Trimming cost V 4 bases and J 6 bases; bases outside gene matches: 5. Germline CDR1 reads SEHNR; CDR2 reads FQNEAQ (reference sequence). The CDR3 has 13 amino acids. The DNA for the CDR3 is TGTGCCAGCAGCTCTTCAGGGGGTCAGACCCAGTACTTC. Translation gives CASSSSGGQTQYF.

The chain combines TRBV7-3 with TRBJ2-3, with D tentatively TRBD2 (6 bases). CDR3 length: 15 amino acids. CDR1 SGHTA and CDR2 FQGTGA come from the germline V gene. V lost 3 bases and J 2 bases, leaving 12 bases between the germline ends. The CDR3 protein is CASSFGTALTDTQYF. Written as DNA, the CDR3 is TGTGCCAGCAGCTTCGGGACTGCGCTCACAGATACGCAGTATTTT.

V gene TRBV28 combines with J gene TRBJ1-2, with a weak D call TRBD1 (5 bases). Trimming took off 5 bases at V and 4 bases at J, with 20 bases between the two ends. Germline values: CDR1 MDHEN, CDR2 SYDVKM. The CDR3 has 16 residues. The CDR3 protein is CASSPSGGEGIYGYTF. The CDR3 nucleotides read TGTGCCAGCAGTCCCTCGGGGGGGGAGGGAATCTATGGCTACACCTTC.

The rearrangement joins TRBV19 to TRBJ1-2, with no clear D. V lost 6 bases, J lost 0 bases, and 17 bases lay in between. Germline values: CDR1 LNHDA, CDR2 SQIVND (reference sequence). The CDR3 consists of 16 residues. The CDR3 DNA reads as TGTGCCAGTAGCGGGTTAAGTGTCAGGACTAACTATGGCTACACCTTC. Amino acid sequence: CASSGLSVRTNYGYTF.

V and J are TRBV7-2 and TRBJ2-5, with D tentatively TRBD2 (5 bases). The V end was cut by 3 bases, the J end by 1 base, with 6 bases between. From germline, CDR1 is SGHTA and CDR2 FQGNSA. This CDR3 spans 13 amino acids. The CDR3 sequence is CASSFTSQETQYF. In DNA form, the CDR3 reads TGTGCCAGCAGCTTCACTAGCCAAGAGACCCAGTACTTC.

CDR3 amino acids: CASGRDGGSGANVLTF. The CDR3 DNA reads as TGTGCCAGTGGCCGGGACGGAGGTTCTGGGGCCAACGTCCTGACTTTC. This chain uses TRBV7-9 with TRBJ2-6, with D perhaps given as TRBD1 or TRBD2 (5 bases each). From germline, CDR1 is SEHNR and CDR2 FQNEAQ (reference sequence). CDR3 length: 16 residues. The V end lost 9 bases, the J end lost 1 base, and 16 bases lay between the germline ends. Supplemented by reference TRBV7-9 and TRBJ2-6, the full variable domain reads DTGVSQNPRHKITKRGQNVTFRCDPISEHNRLYWYRQTLGQGPEFLTYFQNEAQLEKSRLLSDRFSAERPKGSFSTLEIQRTEQGDSAMYLCASGRDGGSGANVLTFGAGSRLTVL.

The J gene is TRBJ2-7, the V gene TRBV4-2; tentatively, D is TRBD2 (5 bases). The CDR3 has 15 amino acids. Germline values: CDR1 LGHNA, CDR2 YNFKEQ. V was clipped by 3 bases and J by 3 bases, with 15 bases between them. CDR3: CASSQEASIIYEQYF. The CDR3 DNA reads TGTGCCAGCAGCCAGGAGGCCAGTATTATCTACGAGCAGTACTTC.

This clone was counted once. This chain's CDR3 is CASSLRLMTGFGEQYF. The CDR3, as DNA: TGTGCCAGCTCCCTACGGCTCATGACAGGGTTCGGCGAGCAGTACTTC. This rearrangement joins TRBV18 to TRBJ2-7, with 7 bases that match TRBD1. The trim removed 6 bases at V and 6 bases at J, leaving 17 bases unmatched. Per germline, CDR1 KGHSH and CDR2 LQKENI. This CDR3 has 16 residues.